The clone carrying this T cell receptor beta chain was counted only a few times. Its antigen remains unidentified. This sample was included in a study of CD8 T cells in ankylosing spondylitis. Study conclusions and caveats: For ankylosing spondylitis blood, a TCR beta motif of seven to nine highly homologous variants appeared characteristic.

The CDR3 has 14 amino acids. Germline CDR1 SGHTA, CDR2 FQGNSA. Between the trimmed V and J ends, which lost 5 bases and 8 bases, there was a span of 17 bases. In TCRdb, the 5' RACE reads were re-called with MiXCR into one record per CDR3 protein. The sample yields more than 650,000 distinct CDR3 sequences, about an eighth seen once. V is TRBV7-2 and J is TRBJ2-3; the D is unclear. The clonotype was recovered from a male donor with ankylosing spondylitis. The sample taken for sequencing was blood, either unsorted or a sorted T cell fraction (not recorded which). The CDR3 coding sequence is TGTGCCAGCAGCACCGGGCCAGGAGTCGTTACGCAGTATTTT. Translating it yields CASSTGPGVVTQYF.